The T cell receptor beta chain under discussion was sequenced for a study of T cells in Graves' hyperthyroidism and ophthalmopathy. This clonotype has ten or more counts. The CDR3 loop spans 14 amino acids. Trimming at V came to 6 bases and at J to 5 bases, leaving 9 bases not matched to a gene. Germline lookup yields CDR1 MGHRA and CDR2 YSYEKL. Researchers barred patients who had uncontrolled infection, other autoimmune disease, pregnancy or lactation. Diagnoses were established using clinical symptoms, serum thyroxine and TRAb, thyroid ultrasound and orbital computed tomography. Amplification targeted TCR beta CDR3 regions from RNA transcripts. First-round RT-PCR of the TCR CDR3 relied on the HTBI primer set. TCRdb fed the multiplex PCR reads into MiXCR, producing one record per CDR3 protein. This table holds 530,000 or so distinct CDR3 sequences, around a quarter found once.

The chain uses TRBV4-1 and TRBJ2-5, with 7 nucleotides matching TRBD2. This clonotype was sampled from a woman in her 30s with Graves' ophthalmopathy. The material sequenced was blood. Written as DNA, the CDR3 is TGCGCCAGCAGGTCCCACCCCGGGGGGGAGACCCAGTACTTC. This codes for CASRSHPGGETQYF.